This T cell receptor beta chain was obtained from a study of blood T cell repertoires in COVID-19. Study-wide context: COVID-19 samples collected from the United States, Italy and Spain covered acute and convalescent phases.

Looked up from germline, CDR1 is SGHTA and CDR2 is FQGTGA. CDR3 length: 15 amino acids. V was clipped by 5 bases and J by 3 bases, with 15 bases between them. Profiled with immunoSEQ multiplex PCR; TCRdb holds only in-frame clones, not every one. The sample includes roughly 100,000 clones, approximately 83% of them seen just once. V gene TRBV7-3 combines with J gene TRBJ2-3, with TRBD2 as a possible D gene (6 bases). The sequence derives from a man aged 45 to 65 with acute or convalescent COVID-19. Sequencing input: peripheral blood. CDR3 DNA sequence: TGTGCCAGCAGCCCTCGGGGGTTTGGGACAGATACGCAGTATTTT. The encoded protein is CASSPRGFGTDTQYF.